These 29 T cell receptor beta chains share one sample of origin, sequenced in a study of T cells in women clearing cervical HPV infection. Generated by immunoSEQ multiplex PCR, the TCRdb table keeps only in-frame clones and is missing some. The repertoire table contains approximately 17,000 clones. The sample taken for sequencing was blood buffy coat. These receptors came from a woman between 18 and 70 years old with a cervical HPV16 infection that either progressed to CIN3+ or cleared (not recorded which).

Regarding this clone: With the read ending 3 residues before the CDR3 end, the germline J gene is used to fill in that end. The V call is TRBV2, the J call TRBJ1-2; D call uncertain. With 4 bases removed from V and 7 bases from J, the gap between germline ends came to 10 bases. This CDR3 has 12 residues. Germline CDR1 reads SNHLY; CDR2 reads FYNNEI. The part of the CDR3 DNA that was read is TGTGCCAGCAGTGTTGCCCCGGGTGGC. It is translated as CASSVAPGG. The entire CDR3 protein reads CASSVAPGGYTF. The complete variable domain, with remaining parts taken from reference TRBV2 and TRBJ1-2, reads EPEVTQTPSHQVTQMGQEVILRCVPISNHLYFYWYRQILGQKVEFLVSFYNNEISEKSEIFDDQFSVERPDGSNFTLKIRSTKLEDSAMYFCASSVAPGGYTFGSGTRLTVV.

Notes on this clone: The read terminates 3 residues ahead of where the CDR3 ends, so the germline J gene completes it. The chain uses TRBV2 and TRBJ1-1; 10 bases line up with TRBD1. The V and J ends lost 5 bases and 1 base, in that order; junction bases with no gene match: 7. The CDR3 has 16 amino acids. From germline, CDR1 is SNHLY and CDR2 FYNNEI. CDR3: CASSWDRGRGNTEAFF. CDR3 DNA, as far as it was read: TGTGCCAGCAGTTGGGACAGGGGCAGGGGGAACACTGAA.

CDR3 amino acids: CASSLLRQGRSSGANVLTF. Incomplete CDR3 DNA: TGCGCCAGCAGCTTACTCCGACAGGGGCGAAGCTCTGGGGCCAACGTC. The chain recombines TRBV5-1 with TRBJ2-6; 8 nucleotides align to TRBD1. The DNA ends 3 residues before the CDR3 does, and the rest of the CDR3 is filled in from the germline J gene. The germline gives CDR1 SGHRS, CDR2 YFSETQ. Germline trimming cut 2 bases from V and 0 bases from J; bases unmatched to any gene: 10. The CDR3 has 19 amino acids.

Regarding this clone: The CDR3 is cut off 3 residues early in the read; its end comes from the germline J gene. This chain uses TRBV2 with TRBJ2-1; TRBD1 might be the D (6 bases). V was clipped by 7 bases and J by 2 bases, with 15 bases between them. The CDR3 has 15 residues. Germline lookup yields CDR1 SNHLY and CDR2 FYNNEI. The CDR3 here is CASILTGKPYNEQFF. The CDR3 DNA, read in part, is TGTGCCAGCATCCTCACAGGGAAGCCCTACAATGAG.

Points on this clone: The read falls 3 residues short of the CDR3 end, and the missing part is taken from the germline J gene. V and J are TRBV9 and TRBJ2-3; 9 nucleotides align to TRBD1. Trimming at V came to 4 bases and at J to 5 bases, leaving 5 bases not matched to a gene. CDR3 size: 14 residues. Germline CDR1 SGDLS, CDR2 YYNGEE. CDR3 protein: CASSKDRGGDTQYF. The CDR3 bases that were read are TGTGCCAGCAGCAAGGACAGGGGAGGAGATACG.

Of note for this clone: The sequenced fragment ends 3 residues before the CDR3 boundary, so the rest is inferred from the germline J gene. The V call is TRBV7-6, the J call TRBJ1-6; possible D gene TRBD1, 5 bases. Trimming stripped 1 base from V and 9 bases from J, with 13 bases between. This CDR3 has 15 amino acids. Germline assignment: CDR1 SGHVS and CDR2 FNYEAQ. The CDR3 protein is CASSLEADSSSPLHF. CDR3 DNA, as far as it was read: TGTGCCAGCAGCTTAGAGGCCGACAGTAGTTCACCC.

In regard to this clone: The sequence runs out 3 residues before the end of the CDR3; the remainder is reconstructed from the germline J gene. This chain links TRBV7-3 with TRBJ2-3; tentative D call: TRBD2 (5 bases). There are 13 residues in the CDR3. The germline gives CDR1 SGHTA, CDR2 FQGTGA. Trimming cost V 3 bases and J 5 bases, with 9 bases left between them. The CDR3 reads CASSFGLQDTQYF. The CDR3 bases that were read are TGTGCCAGCAGCTTTGGACTTCAAGATACG. Full variable domain (missing parts from reference TRBV7-3 and TRBJ2-3): GAGVSQTPSNKVTEKGKYVELRCDPISGHTALYWYRQSLGQGPEFLIYFQGTGAADDSGLPNDRFFAVRPEGSVSTLKIQRTERGDSAVYLCASSFGLQDTQYFGPGTRLTVL.

About this clone: The CDR3 end falls 3 residues outside the read, so it is completed with the germline J gene. The genes are TRBV19 and TRBJ2-7; D is perhaps TRBD1 (6 bases). The CDR3 length is 13 residues. The V end lost 7 bases, the J end lost 0 bases, and 10 bases lay between the germline ends. The germline CDR1 and CDR2 sequences are LNHDA and SQIVND (reference sequence). The CDR3 is CASNQQGSYEQYF. Incomplete CDR3 DNA: TGTGCCAGTAACCAACAGGGCTCCTACGAG.

Concerning this clone itself: The sequenced fragment ends 3 residues before the CDR3 boundary, so the rest is inferred from the germline J gene. This chain connects TRBV5-1 to TRBJ1-2; 11 positions match TRBD1. V lost 4 bases and J lost 4; bases outside the gene matches: 3. The CDR3 length is 14 residues. The germline CDR1 and CDR2 sequences are SGHRS and YFSETQ. The CDR3 loop reads CASSGDRGIYGYTF. The sequenced part of the CDR3 DNA is TGCGCCAGCAGCGGGGACAGGGGGATCTATGGC.

Points on this clone: The CDR3 end lies 3 residues beyond the end of the read and is filled in from the germline J gene. The chain has TRBV7-3 and TRBJ2-5, with D perhaps matching TRBD1 (7 bases). CDR3 size: 15 residues. V was pared by 4 bases and J by 1 base, with 13 bases between. Germline V lookup: CDR1 SGHTA, CDR2 FQGTGA. Partial CDR3 DNA: TGTGCCAGCAGCTCCCAGGGGGGCAGCCAAGAGACC. As protein: CASSSQGGSQET. The full CDR3 protein is CASSSQGGSQETQYF.

Concerning this clone itself: The read stops 3 residues short of the end of the CDR3; the missing end is completed from the germline J gene. This rearrangement joins TRBV10-3 to TRBJ1-1; the D gene is possibly TRBD1 (6 bases). This CDR3 has 13 amino acids. Per the germline V gene, CDR1 is ENHRY and CDR2 is SYGVKD. With 11 bases removed from V and 5 bases from J, the gap between germline ends came to 18 bases. The CDR3 here is CAVISGERTEAFF. The part of the CDR3 DNA that was read is TGTGCCGTTATCTCAGGGGAGAGGACTGAA.

Comment on this clone: The sequence runs out 3 residues before the end of the CDR3; the remainder is reconstructed from the germline J gene. The chain is built from TRBV20-1 and TRBJ1-2, with D unresolved. CDR1 is DFQATT and CDR2 is SNEGSKA in the germline V gene (reference sequence). The CDR3 is 12 amino acids. The V end lost 4 bases, the J end lost 7 bases, and 13 bases lay between the germline ends. CDR3 loop: CSANRARGGYTF. CDR3 DNA, as far as it was read: TGCAGTGCTAACAGAGCCCGGGGTGGC.

CDR3: CASRARDFAYYEQYF. CDR3 bases read: TGTGCCAGTAGGGCCCGGGACTTCGCTTACTACGAG. This chain connects TRBV19 to TRBJ2-7; the D gene is possibly TRBD2 (6 bases). The read ends 3 residues shy of where the CDR3 ends; the end is completed using the germline J gene. The V end was cut by 6 bases, the J end by 3 bases, with 18 bases between. This CDR3 is built from 15 residues. CDR1 is LNHDA and CDR2 is SQIVND in the germline V gene (reference sequence).

CDR3 DNA (partial): TGTGCCAGAGCGGGGTTGAGTATGAACACTGAA. This encodes CARAGLSMNTE. The whole CDR3 protein is CARAGLSMNTEAFF. The J gene is TRBJ1-1, the V gene TRBV2; D remains ambiguous. The DNA ends 3 residues before the CDR3 does, and the rest of the CDR3 is filled in from the germline J gene. The CDR3 is made up of 14 amino acids. Germline V gene lookup returns CDR1 SNHLY and CDR2 FYNNEI. V lost 9 bases to trimming and J lost 0 bases, with 14 bases between them.

Of note for this clone: The read gets to within 3 residues of the CDR3 end, and the germline J gene fills in the rest. The chain employs TRBV4-2 and TRBJ2-5; D gene ambiguous. V gave up 0 bases and J gave up 1 base, with 6 bases separating them. CDR3 size: 14 residues. Germline V gene data show CDR1 as LGHNA and CDR2 as YNFKEQ. The part of the CDR3 DNA that was read is TGTGCCAGCAGCCAAGATCCGGGCCAAGAGACC. Translation: CASSQDPGQET. The CDR3 in its entirety is CASSQDPGQETQYF.

About this clone: The read terminates 3 residues before the CDR3 end, so the remaining end is supplied by the germline J gene. This chain uses TRBV20-1 with TRBJ2-1; D gene uncertain. V was shortened by 0 bases and J by 5 bases, with 8 bases between the two germline ends. This CDR3 comprises 13 residues. The germline V gene has CDR1 DFQATT and CDR2 SNEGSKA (reference sequence). CDR3 in amino acids: CSARDIANNEQFF. Partial CDR3 DNA: TGCAGTGCTAGAGATATAGCTAACAATGAG.

About this clone: Read data end 3 residues before the CDR3 end; the end is taken from the germline J gene. The chain is built from TRBV5-1 and TRBJ2-3; possibly TRBD2 for D (7 bases). CDR1 and CDR2 (germline): SGHRS, YFSETQ. This CDR3 comprises 14 residues. V shed 5 bases and J shed 2 bases, with 12 bases lying between them. The sequenced CDR3 bases are TGCGCCAGCAGGGCGGGGGCGATCACAGATACG. Its protein product is CASRAGAITDT. The complete CDR3 reads CASRAGAITDTQYF.

CDR3 bases read: TGTGCCAGCAGTTTCTCCGGGACTAGTTCCGAG. It encodes CASSFSGTSSE. The CDR3 in full is CASSFSGTSSEQYF. The rearrangement uses TRBV6-2 or TRBV6-3 and TRBJ2-7; 8 nucleotides align to TRBD2. From the germline J gene comes the end of the CDR3, since the read stops 3 residues before it. The CDR3 spans 14 residues. Germline trimming cut 4 bases from V and 6 bases from J; bases unmatched to any gene: 8. Germline V gene lookup returns CDR1 MNHEY and CDR2 SVGEGT.

Comments on this clone: The sequence runs out 3 residues before the end of the CDR3; the remainder is reconstructed from the germline J gene. The J gene is TRBJ2-7, the V gene TRBV19; no reliable D call. Germline lookup yields CDR1 LNHDA and CDR2 SQIVND (reference sequence). V was trimmed by 5 bases and J by 3 bases, leaving 14 bases between them. The CDR3 has 14 amino acids. Here the CDR3 reads CASSPHLGSYEQYF. The CDR3 bases that were read are TGTGCCAGTAGTCCTCACCTAGGCAGCTACGAG.

To note about this clone: The missing CDR3 end, 3 residues past where the read stops, is filled in from the germline J gene. The J gene is TRBJ2-2, the V gene TRBV5-1, with a tentative D call TRBD1 (5 bases). Germline-derived CDR1 and CDR2 are SGHRS and YFSETQ. Trimming took off 0 bases at V and 6 bases at J, with 12 bases between the two ends. CDR3 size: 15 residues. This CDR3 is CASSLDIQGAGELFF. The sequenced part of the CDR3 DNA is TGCGCCAGCAGCTTGGATATCCAAGGGGCCGGGGAG.

A remark on this clone: Read data end 3 residues before the CDR3 end; the end is taken from the germline J gene. V is TRBV29-1 and J is TRBJ2-6, with D perhaps matching TRBD1 (5 bases). Trimming stripped 4 bases from V and 3 bases from J, with 13 bases between. The CDR3 totals 15 residues. Germline CDR1 and CDR2: SQVTM and ANQGSEA. The CDR3 reads CSVGGAESGANVLTF. The CDR3 DNA, read in part, is TGCAGCGTTGGTGGGGCCGAAAGTGGGGCCAACGTC.

About this clone: The read finishes 3 residues shy of the CDR3 end, and the germline J gene is used to complete it. The chain couples TRBV20-1 to TRBJ1-1; D gene ambiguous. CDR1 and CDR2 (germline): DFQATT, SNEGSKA (reference sequence). CDR3 size: 11 residues. Deletions cut 7 bases from V and 1 base from J, with 7 bases between. Incomplete CDR3 DNA: TGCAGTGTTTCCGGGAACACTGAA. Translating it yields CSVSGNTE. The entire CDR3 reads CSVSGNTEAFF.

With regard to this clone: The read ends 3 residues before the CDR3 terminus; that terminus is restored from the germline J gene. The rearrangement uses TRBV14 and TRBJ1-1; TRBD1 aligns across 7 bases. The CDR3 is 16 residues long. With V trimmed by 2 bases and J by 2 bases, 8 bases remained unmatched. CDR1 is SGHDN and CDR2 is FVKESK in the germline V gene. The part of the CDR3 DNA that was read is TGTGCCAGCAGCCAATACAGGGGTGTTTACAACACTGAA. Translation: CASSQYRGVYNTE. The full CDR3 sequence reads CASSQYRGVYNTEAFF.

Concerning this clone itself: Read data end 3 residues before the CDR3 end; the end is taken from the germline J gene. V and J are TRBV14 and TRBJ1-1; 10 bases agree with TRBD1. Trimming took 4 bases from V and 1 from J; bases not matched to a gene: 3. Germline loops: CDR1 SGHDN, CDR2 FVKESK. The CDR3 runs 15 residues. The CDR3 region is CASSLRTGGNTEAFF. The CDR3 bases that were read are TGTGCCAGCAGCCTTAGGACAGGGGGGAACACTGAA.

This clone counts as large by frequency. The read stops 3 residues short of the end of the CDR3; the missing end is completed from the germline J gene. The sample carries other DNA sequences with the same CDR3. V gene TRBV28 combines with J gene TRBJ2-4; 8 bases are shared with TRBD2. CDR3 size: 15 residues. Per the germline V gene, CDR1 is MDHEN and CDR2 is SYDVKM. V gave up 5 bases and J gave up 1 base; unmatched junction bases: 4. Incomplete CDR3 DNA: TGTGCCAGCAGTCACCGGGGGGGGGCCAAAAACATT. Translating it yields CASSHRGGAKNI. Given in full, the CDR3 is CASSHRGGAKNIQYF. Variable domain in full (rest from reference TRBV28 and TRBJ2-4): DVKVTQSSRYLVKRTGEKVFLECVQDMDHENMFWYRQDPGLGLRLIYFSYDVKMKEKGDIPEGYSVSREKKERFSLILESASTNQTSMYLCASSHRGGAKNIQYFGAGTRLSVL.

Remarks on this clone: The read comes to an end 3 residues before the CDR3 does, leaving the germline J gene to fill in the end. The chain recombines TRBV19 with TRBJ1-1; the D gene is possibly TRBD1 (5 bases). CDR1 is LNHDA, CDR2 SQIVND, per germline (reference sequence). V lost 2 bases and J lost 5, with 18 bases in between. This CDR3 spans 16 amino acids. The CDR3 spells CASSINPPGRATEAFF. Partial CDR3 DNA: TGTGCCAGTAGTATAAACCCCCCAGGGAGAGCAACTGAA.

The CDR3: CASSHGLGPGGTGELFF. Partial CDR3 DNA: TGCGCCAGCAGCCATGGACTAGGACCCGGGGGGACCGGGGAG. V usage is TRBV4-1 and J usage is TRBJ2-2; 7 bases align to TRBD2. The DNA ends 3 residues before the CDR3 does, and the rest of the CDR3 is filled in from the germline J gene. In germline, CDR1 is MGHRA, CDR2 YSYEKL. CDR3 length: 17 amino acids. The trim removed 3 bases at V and 5 bases at J, leaving 12 bases unmatched.

A note on this clone: The CDR3 extends 3 residues past the end of the read, so its final part is completed from the germline J gene. The rearrangement links TRBV20-1 to TRBJ1-1; TRBD1 might be the D (5 bases). The V end was cut by 0 bases, the J end by 4 bases, with 15 bases between. CDR3 length: 15 amino acids. Germline V gene sequence: CDR1 DFQATT, CDR2 SNEGSKA (reference sequence). CDR3 DNA, as far as it was read: TGCAGTGCTAGAGATCTATCGGGGGGTCTCACTGAA. This sequence encodes CSARDLSGGLTE. The CDR3 as a whole reads CSARDLSGGLTEAFF.

About this clone: The CDR3 end is not reached by the read, which stops 3 residues before it; the germline J gene fills it in. The V call is TRBV14, the J call TRBJ2-1, with unresolved D. The CDR3 is 15 residues long. Trimming removed 2 bases at V and 0 bases at J, with 8 bases between. The germline gives CDR1 SGHDN, CDR2 FVKESK. The CDR3 protein is CASSQIGPSYNEQFF. The sequenced CDR3 bases are TGTGCCAGCAGCCAAATAGGGCCCTCCTACAATGAG. Full variable domain (remainder filled in from reference TRBV14 and TRBJ2-1): EAGVTQFPSHSVIEKGQTVTLRCDPISGHDNLYWYRRVMGKEIKFLLHFVKESKQDESGMPNNRFLAERTGGTYSTLKVQPAELEDSGVYFCASSQIGPSYNEQFFGPGTRLTVL.